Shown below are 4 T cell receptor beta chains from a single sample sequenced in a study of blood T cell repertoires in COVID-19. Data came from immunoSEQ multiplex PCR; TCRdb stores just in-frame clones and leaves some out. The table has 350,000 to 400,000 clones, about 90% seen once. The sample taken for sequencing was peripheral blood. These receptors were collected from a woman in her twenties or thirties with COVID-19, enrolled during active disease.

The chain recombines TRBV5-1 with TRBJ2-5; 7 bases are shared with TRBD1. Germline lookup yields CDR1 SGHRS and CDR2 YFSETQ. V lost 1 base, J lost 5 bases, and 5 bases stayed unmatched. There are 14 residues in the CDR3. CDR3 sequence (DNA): TGCGCCAGCAGCTTGTTCACAGGGGAGGAGACCCAGTACTTC. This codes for CASSLFTGEETQYF.

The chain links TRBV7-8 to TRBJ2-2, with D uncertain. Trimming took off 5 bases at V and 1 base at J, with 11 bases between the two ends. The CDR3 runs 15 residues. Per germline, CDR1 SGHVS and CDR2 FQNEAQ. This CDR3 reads CASSITKLNTGELFF. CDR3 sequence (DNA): TGTGCCAGCAGCATAACAAAATTGAACACCGGGGAGCTGTTTTTT.

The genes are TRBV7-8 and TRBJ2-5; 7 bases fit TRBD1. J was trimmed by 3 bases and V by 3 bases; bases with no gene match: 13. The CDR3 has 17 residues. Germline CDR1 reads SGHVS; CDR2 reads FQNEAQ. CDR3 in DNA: TGTGCCAGCAGCTTCGGGATGACAGGGTCGGCCGAAGAGACCCAGTACTTC. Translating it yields CASSFGMTGSAEETQYF.

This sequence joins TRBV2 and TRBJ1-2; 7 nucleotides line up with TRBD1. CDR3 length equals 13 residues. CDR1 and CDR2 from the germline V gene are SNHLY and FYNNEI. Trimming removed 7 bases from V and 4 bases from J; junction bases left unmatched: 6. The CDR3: CASTQTGTYGYTF. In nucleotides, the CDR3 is TGTGCCAGCACTCAGACAGGGACCTATGGCTACACCTTC. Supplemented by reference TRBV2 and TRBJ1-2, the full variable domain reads EPEVTQTPSHQVTQMGQEVILRCVPISNHLYFYWYRQILGQKVEFLVSFYNNEISEKSEIFDDQFSVERPDGSNFTLKIRSTKLEDSAMYFCASTQTGTYGYTFGSGTRLTVV.